Following are 29 T cell receptor beta chains from one sample sequenced in a study of T cell clonality in common variable immunodeficiency. Some clones are missing from TCRdb's copy, which holds only in-frame ones; the method was immunoSEQ multiplex PCR. The sample was found to contain about 8,000 clones, and every one recurs. Study-level findings and limits: In common variable immunodeficiency, TCR beta chains reportedly carried fewer deletions and N-nucleotide insertions.

No antigen has been assigned to these receptors. The sample was peripheral blood mononuclear cells. The receptors were gathered from a human donor with common variable immunodeficiency.

To note about this clone: From the germline J gene comes the end of the CDR3, since the read stops 3 residues before it. V is TRBV30 and J is TRBJ1-5; weak D call: TRBD1 (6 bases). V lost 0 bases to trimming and J lost 9 bases, with 18 bases between them. From germline, CDR1 is GTSNPN and CDR2 SVGIG (reference sequence). The CDR3 extends over 15 amino acids. CDR3 amino acids: CAWSVPGQGNTPQHF. The DNA read from the CDR3 is TGTGCCTGGAGTGTACCTGGGCAGGGGAATACGCCC.

This clone was counted a few times. The read halts 3 residues ahead of the CDR3 end, with the missing end drawn from the germline J gene. The chain links TRBV30 to TRBJ1-1; TRBD1 might be the D (6 bases). The CDR3 has 13 amino acids. Trimming removed 2 bases from V and 7 bases from J, with 14 bases in between. Germline lookup yields CDR1 GTSNPN and CDR2 SVGIG (reference sequence). CDR3 bases read: TGTGCCTGGAGTCGGGACACAGAGGATGAA. Its protein product is CAWSRDTEDE. The complete CDR3 reads CAWSRDTEDEAFF.

This clone was picked up many times. With the read ending 3 residues before the CDR3 end, the germline J gene is used to fill in that end. This chain links TRBV19 with TRBJ2-7; weak D call: TRBD1 (5 bases). Germline CDR1 reads LNHDA; CDR2 reads SQIVND (reference sequence). V lost 7 bases and J lost 0, with 10 bases in between. CDR3 length: 13 residues. The CDR3 is CASKSGHSYEQYF. Incomplete CDR3 DNA: TGTGCCAGTAAATCAGGGCACTCCTACGAG.

This clone came up many times. Partial CDR3 DNA: TGTGCCATCAGTGAGTCGAGGGTAGCGGGAAGCGAG. This gives the protein CAISESRVAGSE. The entire CDR3 is CAISESRVAGSEQYF. The V call is TRBV10-3, the J call TRBJ2-7; 8 bases are a match to TRBD2. Read coverage stops 3 residues before the CDR3 terminus; the germline J gene supplies the remainder. V lost 0 bases and J lost 6; bases outside the gene matches: 7. The CDR3 has 15 amino acids. CDR1 and CDR2 (germline): ENHRY, SYGVKD.

By proportion, this clone is medium-sized. Read data end 3 residues before the CDR3 end; the end is taken from the germline J gene. The chain has TRBV19 and TRBJ2-2, with D possibly matching TRBD1 (6 bases). The CDR3 sequence is 16 residues long. Germline-derived CDR1 and CDR2 are LNHDA and SQIVND (reference sequence). Trimming removed 3 bases at V and 0 bases at J, with 11 bases between. Here the CDR3 reads CASSIGGHPNTGELFF. The CDR3 DNA, read in part, is TGTGCCAGTAGTATTGGGGGACACCCGAACACCGGGGAG.

About this clone: The CDR3 is cut off 3 residues early in the read; its end comes from the germline J gene. The chain combines TRBV30 with TRBJ1-1, with a tentative D call TRBD1 (5 bases). The CDR3 sequence is 12 residues long. V was pared by 5 bases and J by 3 bases, with 10 bases between. The germline V gene encodes CDR1 GTSNPN and CDR2 SVGIG (reference sequence). CDR3 bases read: TGTGCCTGGGACAGACGGGACACTGAA. Amino acid sequence: CAWDRRDTE. The whole CDR3 protein reads CAWDRRDTEAFF.

A few counts support this clone. The read falls 3 residues short of the CDR3 end, and the missing part is taken from the germline J gene. The chain carries TRBV7-7 and TRBJ2-5; D is perhaps TRBD2 (6 bases). V dropped 1 base and J dropped 5 bases, with 14 bases sitting between them. Germline CDR1 reads SSHAT; CDR2 reads FNYEAQ (reference sequence). This CDR3 is 15 amino acids long. CDR3 in amino acids: CASSLGLTGGETQYF. The covered CDR3 bases are TGTGCCAGCAGCTTAGGGCTTACAGGAGGGGAGACC. Filled out from reference TRBV7-7 and TRBJ2-5, the complete variable domain reads GAGVSQSPRYKVTKRGQDVTLRCDPISSHATLYWYQQALGQGPEFLTYFNYEAQPDKSGLPSDRFSAERPEGSISTLTIQRTEQRDSAMYRCASSLGLTGGETQYFGPGTRLLVL.

This clone was found a few times. The read terminates 3 residues ahead of where the CDR3 ends, so the germline J gene completes it. This sequence joins TRBV5-5 and TRBJ2-7; TRBD2 matches 9 bases. This CDR3 spans 15 amino acids. From germline, CDR1 is SGHKS and CDR2 YYEKEE (reference sequence). J was trimmed by 3 bases and V by 0 bases; bases with no gene match: 4. Here the CDR3 reads CASSLASGENYEQYF. CDR3 bases read: TGTGCCAGCAGCTTGGCTAGCGGGGAAAACTACGAG. The whole variable domain, remainder taken from reference TRBV5-5 and TRBJ2-7, is DAGVTQSPTHLIKTRGQQVTLRCSPISGHKSVSWYQQVLGQGPQFIFQYYEKEERGRGNFPDRFSARQFPNYSSELNVNALLLGDSALYLCASSLASGENYEQYFGPGTRLTVT.

Sample share makes this clone medium-sized. From the germline J gene comes the end of the CDR3, since the read stops 3 residues before it. The chain employs TRBV20-1 and TRBJ2-7; the match to TRBD2 covers 11 bases. Germline V gives CDR1 DFQATT, CDR2 SNEGSKA (reference sequence). After removal of 5 bases from V and 3 bases from J, the junction contained 9 bases not matched to a gene. CDR3 length: 15 amino acids. CDR3 bases read: TGCAGTGCTCTCCGGATAGCGGGAGGGCACTACGAG. Translating gives CSALRIAGGHYE. The entire CDR3 protein reads CSALRIAGGHYEQYF.

This clone is labeled as medium-sized (0.01 to 0.1%). The sequenced fragment ends 3 residues before the CDR3 boundary, so the rest is inferred from the germline J gene. The chain uses TRBV30 and TRBJ2-1, with a tentative D call TRBD1 (6 bases). The ends were cut back, 5 bases at V and 4 bases at J, with 21 bases in the middle. This CDR3 contains 16 residues. Germline loops: CDR1 GTSNPN, CDR2 SVGIG (reference sequence). CDR3 protein: CAWGLWGQGRYNEQFF. The sequenced part of the CDR3 DNA is TGTGCCTGGGGGTTATGGGGGCAGGGAAGATACAATGAG.

This clone has only a few counts. The CDR3 is cut off 3 residues early in the read; its end comes from the germline J gene. The J gene is TRBJ1-2, the V gene TRBV7-9, with no clear D. The CDR3 sequence is 13 residues long. Trimming took 0 bases from V and 4 from J, leaving 6 bases between them. Germline V gene lookup returns CDR1 SEHNR and CDR2 FQNEAQ (reference sequence). The DNA read from the CDR3 is TGTGCCAGCAGCTTAGCAGGGTTCTATGGC. Protein sequence: CASSLAGFYG. The entire CDR3 protein reads CASSLAGFYGYTF.

This clone was counted only a few times. The missing CDR3 end, 3 residues past where the read stops, is filled in from the germline J gene. The chain recombines TRBV30 with TRBJ1-5; 10 bases fit TRBD1. Germline assignment: CDR1 GTSNPN and CDR2 SVGIG (reference sequence). V shed 2 bases and J 4 bases; nucleotides not matched to a gene: 5. The CDR3 has 15 residues. CDR3 sequence reads: CAWSISGQGNQPQHF. The CDR3 bases that were read are TGTGCCTGGAGTATATCGGGACAGGGGAATCAGCCC. Full variable domain (missing parts from reference TRBV30 and TRBJ1-5): SQTIHQWPATLVQPVGSPLSLECTVEGTSNPNLYWYRQAAGRGLQLLFYSVGIGQISSEVPQNLSASRPQDRQFILSSKKLLLSDSGFYLCAWSISGQGNQPQHFGDGTRLSIL.

This clone is judged medium-sized (0.01 to 0.1%). The read finishes 3 residues shy of the CDR3 end, and the germline J gene is used to complete it. J is TRBJ2-7 and V is TRBV20-1; no clear D gene. The CDR3 contains 12 residues. Trimming removed 4 bases from V and 4 bases from J, with 11 bases in between. Germline CDR1 DFQATT, CDR2 SNEGSKA (reference sequence). The part of the CDR3 DNA that was read is TGCAGTGCTACTAGGTCGTTATACGAG. Protein product: CSATRSLYE. In full, the CDR3 reads CSATRSLYEQYF.

By sample share, this clone is medium-sized. The CDR3 is cut off 3 residues early in the read; its end comes from the germline J gene. This rearrangement joins TRBV5-1 to TRBJ1-1; D remains ambiguous. The CDR3 consists of 13 residues. V lost 0 bases and J 4 bases, leaving 7 bases between the germline ends. Looked up from germline, CDR1 is SGHRS and CDR2 is YFSETQ. CDR3 bases read: TGCGCCAGCAGCTTGGACTTTCCCACTGAA. Translated: CASSLDFPTE. The complete CDR3 protein is CASSLDFPTEAFF. Together with reference TRBV5-1 and TRBJ1-1, the CDR3 gives the full variable domain: KAGVTQTPRYLIKTRGQQVTLSCSPISGHRSVSWYQQTPGQGLQFLFEYFSETQRNKGNFPGRFSGRQFSNSRSEMNVSTLELGDSALYLCASSLDFPTEAFFGQGTRLTVV.

On this clone itself: The read falls 3 residues short of the CDR3 end, and the missing part is taken from the germline J gene. This specimen includes other DNA sequences encoding the same CDR3. The chain is built from TRBV19 and TRBJ2-6; 8 nucleotides match TRBD1. This CDR3 spans 15 amino acids. Germline CDR1 is LNHDA and CDR2 is SQIVND (reference sequence). The J segment lost 4 bases and the V segment lost 4 bases, leaving 3 bases of the junction unmatched. The DNA read from the CDR3 is TGTGCCAGTAGTACAGGGGGCTCGGGGGCCAACGTC. Protein: CASSTGGSGANV. The complete CDR3 protein is CASSTGGSGANVLTF.

This clone has just a few counts. Sequencing ends 3 residues short of the CDR3 end; the germline J gene provides the rest. This rearrangement joins TRBV30 to TRBJ1-6, with a weak D call TRBD1 (6 bases). Trimming shortened V by 2 bases and J by 7 bases, and 21 bases separated the two germline ends. From germline, CDR1 is GTSNPN and CDR2 SVGIG (reference sequence). The CDR3 totals 17 residues. CDR3 bases read: TGTGCCTGGAGTTGGAGTGGAAGGGGGTTATCGAATTCACCC. This translates into CAWSWSGRGLSNSP. The full CDR3 sequence reads CAWSWSGRGLSNSPLHF. Full variable domain (missing parts from reference TRBV30 and TRBJ1-6): SQTIHQWPATLVQPVGSPLSLECTVEGTSNPNLYWYRQAAGRGLQLLFYSVGIGQISSEVPQNLSASRPQDRQFILSSKKLLLSDSGFYLCAWSWSGRGLSNSPLHFGNGTRLTVT.

As for this clone: The read terminates 3 residues before the CDR3 end, so the remaining end is supplied by the germline J gene. The chain employs TRBV20-1 and TRBJ2-3; TRBD2 agrees at 11 bases. CDR1 is DFQATT and CDR2 is SNEGSKA in the germline V gene (reference sequence). After removal of 6 bases from V and 5 bases from J, the junction contained 7 bases not matched to a gene. The CDR3 sequence is 14 residues long. The CDR3 region is CSAELAGGRDTQYF. The part of the CDR3 DNA that was read is TGCAGTGCAGAGCTAGCGGGAGGACGAGATACG.

Only a few counts were recorded for this clone. The missing CDR3 end, 3 residues past where the read stops, is filled in from the germline J gene. The genes are TRBV7-8 and TRBJ2-7; 9 bases agree with TRBD2. This CDR3 has 16 amino acids. CDR1 and CDR2 from the germline V gene are SGHVS and FQNEAQ. J gave up 3 bases and V 0 bases, and 6 bases lay outside the gene matches. The part of the CDR3 DNA that was read is TGTGCCAGCAGCTTAGCCCCTCTAGCGGGAAGCTACGAG. Amino acids: CASSLAPLAGSYE. The whole CDR3 protein is CASSLAPLAGSYEQYF.

This clone was counted at least ten times. The read halts 3 residues ahead of the CDR3 end, with the missing end drawn from the germline J gene. This chain connects TRBV11-2 to TRBJ2-1; tentatively, D is TRBD2 (7 bases). The germline V gene encodes CDR1 SGHAT and CDR2 FQNNGV. This CDR3 comprises 14 residues. Trimming left V 8 bases short and J 9 bases short, with 20 bases between. This CDR3 reads CASSTVGGAREQFF. The sequenced part of the CDR3 DNA is TGTGCCAGCTCCACCGTTGGGGGGGCGCGTGAG.

With regard to this clone: Coverage ceases 3 residues before the CDR3 finishes, and the germline J gene fills in the end. The J gene is TRBJ2-1, the V gene TRBV5-1, with TRBD2 identical over 9 bases. V shed 2 bases and J 7 bases; nucleotides not matched to a gene: 7. This CDR3 comprises 15 residues. Germline V gene sequence: CDR1 SGHRS, CDR2 YFSETQ. The CDR3 sequence is CASSLLSGLANEQFF. CDR3 DNA (partial): TGCGCCAGCAGCTTACTTTCGGGACTAGCTAATGAG.

This clone occurred a few times. Sequencing ends 3 residues short of the CDR3 end; the germline J gene provides the rest. The chain is built from TRBV19 and TRBJ2-7; 11 bases agree with TRBD2. The junction had 8 bases not matched to a gene; V was cut back by 3 bases and J by 4 bases. This CDR3 region has 16 residues. In germline, CDR1 is LNHDA, CDR2 SQIVND (reference sequence). The CDR3 DNA, read in part, is TGTGCCAGTAGTATGAATCAGGGACTAGCGGATTACGAG. Translating gives CASSMNQGLADYE. The entire CDR3 reads CASSMNQGLADYEQYF.

This clone was observed at least ten times. The CDR3 end lies 3 residues beyond the end of the read and is filled in from the germline J gene. This chain joins TRBV2 and TRBJ2-7; 9 positions match TRBD2. CDR1 is SNHLY, CDR2 FYNNEI, per germline. This CDR3 has 14 amino acids. After removal of 7 bases from V and 2 bases from J, the junction contained 6 bases not matched to a gene. Partial CDR3 DNA: TGTGCCAGCACCAGTAGCGGGAGAGCCTACGAG. This sequence encodes CASTSSGRAYE. The full CDR3 reads CASTSSGRAYEQYF.

By share, this clone counts as medium-sized. The read terminates 3 residues ahead of where the CDR3 ends, so the germline J gene completes it. V is TRBV30 and J is TRBJ1-5; D not certain. The V gene's germline CDR1 is GTSNPN and CDR2 SVGIG (reference sequence). This CDR3 comprises 13 residues. V lost 0 bases and J lost 6, with 9 bases in between. CDR3 DNA, as far as it was read: TGTGCCTGGAGTGTAGGTGTTACTCAGCCC. It codes for CAWSVGVTQP. The full-length CDR3 reads as CAWSVGVTQPQHF.

This clone was seen at least ten times. The CDR3 sequence is CASSVGQGENQPQHF. CDR3 bases read: TGTGCCAGCAGTGTAGGACAGGGAGAAAATCAGCCC. The V call is TRBV6-1, the J call TRBJ1-5; 8 bases are a match to TRBD1. The read is 3 residues too short to cover the CDR3 end, so that end is filled in from the germline J gene. CDR1 and CDR2 (germline): MNHNS, SASEGT. The length of the CDR3 is 15 residues. The trim removed 4 bases at V and 4 bases at J, leaving 6 bases unmatched.

Turning to this clone: The read terminates 3 residues ahead of where the CDR3 ends, so the germline J gene completes it. This chain links TRBV30 with TRBJ2-2, with 7 bases fitting TRBD1. V shed 1 base and J 5 bases; nucleotides not matched to a gene: 4. The CDR3 length is 14 residues. CDR1 GTSNPN and CDR2 SVGIG come from the germline V gene (reference sequence). The CDR3 bases that were read are TGTGCCTGGAGTGCGACAGGGATTACCGGGGAG. As protein: CAWSATGITGE. The complete CDR3 protein is CAWSATGITGELFF.

This clone has only a few counts. The sequence runs out 3 residues before the end of the CDR3; the remainder is reconstructed from the germline J gene. This rearrangement joins TRBV19 to TRBJ2-5, with 14 bases lining up with TRBD2. Per germline, CDR1 LNHDA and CDR2 SQIVND (reference sequence). V dropped 3 bases and J dropped 7; count of bases not matched to a gene: 10. The CDR3 is 17 residues long. CDR3 residues: CASSMKGTSGSTRTQYF. CDR3 DNA, as far as it was read: TGTGCCAGTAGTATGAAGGGGACTAGCGGGAGCACGAGGACC.

This clone was picked up many times. Incomplete CDR3 DNA: TGTGCCAGCAGTCGGTATTTGAATACG. This codes for CASSRYLNT. The full CDR3 protein is CASSRYLNTQYF. This sequence joins TRBV6-2 or TRBV6-3 and TRBJ2-3, with D hard to call. The observed sequence ends 3 residues before the CDR3 terminus, with the missing tail filled in from the germline J gene. The V gene lost 5 bases and the J gene lost 7 bases, with 10 bases spanning the gap. From germline, CDR1 is MNHEY and CDR2 SVGEGT. This CDR3 region has 12 residues.

This clone was found many times. Incomplete CDR3 DNA: TGTGCCAGCAGCCCCCGACTAGCGGGAGGAGAGACC. Translating gives CASSPRLAGGET. The full CDR3 reads CASSPRLAGGETQYF. V gene TRBV4-2 combines with J gene TRBJ2-5, with 13 bases identical to TRBD2. The DNA ends 3 residues before the CDR3 does, and the rest of the CDR3 is filled in from the germline J gene. The CDR3 loop spans 15 amino acids. The J segment lost 4 bases and the V segment lost 4 bases, leaving 3 bases of the junction unmatched. The germline gives CDR1 LGHNA, CDR2 YNFKEQ.

This clone qualifies as medium-sized. The part of the CDR3 DNA that was read is TGTGCCAGCAGCGTAAACAGGGGTTACTCCTACGAG. It yields the protein CASSVNRGYSYE. The complete CDR3 reads CASSVNRGYSYEQYF. J is TRBJ2-7 and V is TRBV11-2, with TRBD1 identical over 7 bases. The read stops 3 residues short of the end of the CDR3; the missing end is completed from the germline J gene. The CDR3 has 15 residues. J lost 0 bases, V lost 5 bases, and 7 bases had no gene match. CDR1 and CDR2 from the germline V gene are SGHAT and FQNNGV.